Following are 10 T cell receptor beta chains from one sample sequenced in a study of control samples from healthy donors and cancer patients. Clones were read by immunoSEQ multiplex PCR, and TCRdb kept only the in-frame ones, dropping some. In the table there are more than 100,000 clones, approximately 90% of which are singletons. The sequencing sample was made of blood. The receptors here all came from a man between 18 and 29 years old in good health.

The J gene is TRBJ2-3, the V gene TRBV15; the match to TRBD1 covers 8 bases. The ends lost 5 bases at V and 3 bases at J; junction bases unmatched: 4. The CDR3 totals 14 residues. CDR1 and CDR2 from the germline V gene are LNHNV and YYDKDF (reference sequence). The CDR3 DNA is TGTGCCACCAGCGGGAGGACAGGGACAGATACGCAGTATTTT. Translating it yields CATSGRTGTDTQYF.

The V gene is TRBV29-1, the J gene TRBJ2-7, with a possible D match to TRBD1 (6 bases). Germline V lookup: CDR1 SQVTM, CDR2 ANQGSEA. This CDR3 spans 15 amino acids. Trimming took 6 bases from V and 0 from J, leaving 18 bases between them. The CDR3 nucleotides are TGCAGCGTCCGCGCCGGACAGTTATACTCCTACGAGCAGTACTTC. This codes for CSVRAGQLYSYEQYF.

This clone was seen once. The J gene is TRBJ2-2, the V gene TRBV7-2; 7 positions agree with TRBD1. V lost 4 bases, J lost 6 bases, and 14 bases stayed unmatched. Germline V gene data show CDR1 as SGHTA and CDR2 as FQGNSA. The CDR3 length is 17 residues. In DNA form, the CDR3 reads TGTGCCAGCAGCTCCAGATGGATAGGGGGCAAGTCCGGGGAGCTGTTTTTT. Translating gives CASSSRWIGGKSGELFF. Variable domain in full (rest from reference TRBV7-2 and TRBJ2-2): GAGVSQSPSNKVTEKGKDVELRCDPISGHTALYWYRQSLGQGLEFLIYFQGNSAPDKSGLPSDRFSAERTGGSVSTLTIQRTQQEDSAVYLCASSSRWIGGKSGELFFGEGSRLTVL.

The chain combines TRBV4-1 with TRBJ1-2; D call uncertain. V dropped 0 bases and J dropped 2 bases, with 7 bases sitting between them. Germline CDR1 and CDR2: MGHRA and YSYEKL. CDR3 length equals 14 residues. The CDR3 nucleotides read TGCGCCAGCAGCCAAGATCTTCGGAACTATGGCTACACCTTC. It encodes CASSQDLRNYGYTF.

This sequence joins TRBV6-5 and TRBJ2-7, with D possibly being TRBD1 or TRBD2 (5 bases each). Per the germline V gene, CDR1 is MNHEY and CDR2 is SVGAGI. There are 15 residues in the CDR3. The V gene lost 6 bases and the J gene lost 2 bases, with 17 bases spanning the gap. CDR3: CASRRAATDPYEQYF. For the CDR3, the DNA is TGTGCCAGCAGAAGAGCGGCGACAGACCCCTACGAGCAGTACTTC.

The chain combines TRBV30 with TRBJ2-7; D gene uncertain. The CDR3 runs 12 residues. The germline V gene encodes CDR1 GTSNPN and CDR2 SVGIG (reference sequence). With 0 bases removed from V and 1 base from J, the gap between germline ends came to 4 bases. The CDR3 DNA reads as TGTGCCTGGAGTGTAACTTCCTACGAGCAGTACTTC. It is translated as CAWSVTSYEQYF.

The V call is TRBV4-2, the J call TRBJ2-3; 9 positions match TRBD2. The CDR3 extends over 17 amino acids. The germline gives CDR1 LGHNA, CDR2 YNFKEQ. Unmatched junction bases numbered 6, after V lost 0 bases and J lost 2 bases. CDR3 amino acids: CASSQDLAGAYTDTQYF. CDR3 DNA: TGTGCCAGCAGCCAAGACTTAGCGGGGGCTTACACAGATACGCAGTATTTT.

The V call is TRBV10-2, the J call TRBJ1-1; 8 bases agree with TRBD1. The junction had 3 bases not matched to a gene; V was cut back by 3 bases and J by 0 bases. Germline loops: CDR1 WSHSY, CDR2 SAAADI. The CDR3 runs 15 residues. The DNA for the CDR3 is TGCGCCAGCAGTGAAGGGACAGGCCTGAACACTGAAGCTTTCTTT. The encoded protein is CASSEGTGLNTEAFF.

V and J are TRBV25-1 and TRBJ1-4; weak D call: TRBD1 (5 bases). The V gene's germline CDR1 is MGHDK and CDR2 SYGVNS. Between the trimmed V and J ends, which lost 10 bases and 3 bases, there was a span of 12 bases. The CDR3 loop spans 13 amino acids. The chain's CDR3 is CATGDGSNEKLFF. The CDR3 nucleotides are TGTGCCACCGGGGACGGATCTAATGAAAAACTGTTTTTT.

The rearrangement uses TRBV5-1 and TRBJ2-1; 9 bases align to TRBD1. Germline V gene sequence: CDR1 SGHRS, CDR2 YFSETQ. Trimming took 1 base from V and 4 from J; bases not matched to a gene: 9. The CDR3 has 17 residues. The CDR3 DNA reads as TGCGCCAGCAGCTTGTTTCTGCGGGGACAGGGATACAATGAGCAGTTCTTC. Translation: CASSLFLRGQGYNEQFF.